These T cell receptor beta chains were read from a single sample in a study of early T cells in non-severe SARS-CoV-2 infection. TCRdb processed the 5' RACE reads anew with MiXCR; each CDR3 protein has one entry. Of roughly 75,000 distinct CDR3 sequences in the sample, about a sixth were seen once. The sequenced sample was whole blood. Receptor source: an adult who was a healthcare worker with PCR-confirmed SARS-CoV-2 infection or an uninfected control (not recorded which). Each CDR3 is given with its conserved first and last residue. Fields, in order: J gene, D gene, clone size, V gene, CDR3 DNA, CDR3 protein. D genes are given only for firm matches. A clone size is listed for some rows: how often the clone was seen (once, few, many), or a class if it is expanded.

J gene: TRBJ2-7
D gene: .
clone size: few
V gene: TRBV3-1
CDR3 DNA: TGTGCCAGCACCCAATGGGGCAGAGACTCCTACGAGCAGTACTTC
CDR3 protein: CASTQWGRDSYEQYF

J gene: TRBJ2-3
D gene: .
clone size: medium-sized
V gene: TRBV29-1
CDR3 DNA: TGCAGCGTTGACACAGATACGCAGTATTTT
CDR3 protein: CSVDTDTQYF

J gene: TRBJ1-5
D gene: .
clone size: many
V gene: TRBV7-8
CDR3 DNA: TGTGCCAGCAGCGCCGGGGGACTCAATCAGCCCCAGCATTTT
CDR3 protein: CASSAGGLNQPQHF

J gene: TRBJ2-3
D gene: .
clone size: few
V gene: TRBV24-1
CDR3 DNA: TGTGCCACCAGCCGAACAGGAACCGGCGTCACAGATACGCAGTATTTT
CDR3 protein: CATSRTGTGVTDTQYF

J gene: TRBJ1-3
D gene: .
clone size: .
V gene: TRBV7-8
CDR3 DNA: TGTGCCAGCACCTCTTTGGGGGTGGAAGACACCATATATTTT
CDR3 protein: CASTSLGVEDTIYF

J gene: TRBJ2-7
D gene: TRBD1
clone size: .
V gene: TRBV20-1
CDR3 DNA: TGCAGTGCTAGAGATAGCAGGGGGTACGAGCAGTACTTC
CDR3 protein: CSARDSRGYEQYF

J gene: TRBJ1-5
D gene: .
clone size: .
V gene: TRBV19
CDR3 DNA: TGTGCCAGTAGTGTCAGGCATTATAGCAATCAGCCCCAGCATTTT
CDR3 protein: CASSVRHYSNQPQHF

J gene: TRBJ2-2
D gene: .
clone size: .
V gene: TRBV29-1
CDR3 DNA: TGCAGCGTCGGACGGTTAGCGGGGGAGCTGTTTTTT
CDR3 protein: CSVGRLAGELFF

J gene: TRBJ2-3
D gene: .
clone size: .
V gene: TRBV5-1
CDR3 DNA: TGCGCCAGCAGCTTGGCAAAGATAGGACGGAACACAGATACGCAGTATTTT
CDR3 protein: CASSLAKIGRNTDTQYF

J gene: TRBJ2-5
D gene: TRBD2
clone size: large
V gene: TRBV28
CDR3 DNA: TGTGCCAGCAGTGGATTCGGGGGGAAAGAGACCCAGTACTTC
CDR3 protein: CASSGFGGKETQYF

J gene: TRBJ1-1
D gene: .
clone size: few
V gene: TRBV5-4
CDR3 DNA: TGTGCCAGCAGCTTGCGCTTAGACAGGTCTGAAGCTTTCTTT
CDR3 protein: CASSLRLDRSEAFF

J gene: TRBJ1-5
D gene: .
clone size: .
V gene: TRBV18
CDR3 DNA: TGTGCCAGCTCACCGGTGGGGGGGAATCAGCCCCAGCATTTT
CDR3 protein: CASSPVGGNQPQHF

J gene: TRBJ2-7
D gene: .
clone size: .
V gene: TRBV29-1
CDR3 DNA: TGCAGCGTGGGTAGAGGGGGGGAGCAGTACTTC
CDR3 protein: CSVGRGGEQYF

J gene: TRBJ1-1
D gene: TRBD1
clone size: .
V gene: TRBV5-4
CDR3 DNA: TGTGCCAGCAGCACAGGACAGGGGGCCATGAACACTGAAGCTTTCTTT
CDR3 protein: CASSTGQGAMNTEAFF

J gene: TRBJ2-7
D gene: TRBD1
clone size: few
V gene: TRBV10-3
CDR3 DNA: TGTGCCATTGCAAGAACCGGGACAGGGATACTCGAGCAGTACTTC
CDR3 protein: CAIARTGTGILEQYF

J gene: TRBJ2-1
D gene: .
clone size: few
V gene: TRBV7-6
CDR3 DNA: TGTGCCAGCAGCTTAGGAGGGTTGAATGAGCAGTTCTTC
CDR3 protein: CASSLGGLNEQFF

J gene: TRBJ2-2
D gene: TRBD2
clone size: .
V gene: TRBV6-1
CDR3 DNA: TGTGCCAGCAGTCCACTAGCGGGAGTGTCCGGGGAGCTGTTTTTT
CDR3 protein: CASSPLAGVSGELFF

J gene: TRBJ2-2
D gene: .
clone size: few
V gene: TRBV12-3/TRBV12-4
CDR3 DNA: TGTGCCAGCACCAAGGCAGGCGGGGAGCTGTTTTTT
CDR3 protein: CASTKAGGELFF

J gene: TRBJ2-3
D gene: .
clone size: .
V gene: TRBV3-1
CDR3 DNA: TGTGCCAGCAGCCGGTTCCGGGACCTGACGCAGTATTTT
CDR3 protein: CASSRFRDLTQYF

J gene: TRBJ2-5
D gene: .
clone size: few
V gene: TRBV3-1
CDR3 DNA: TGTGCCAGCAGCCAAATGCCACAGGGAGGAGAGACCCAGTACTTC
CDR3 protein: CASSQMPQGGETQYF

J gene: TRBJ1-3
D gene: .
clone size: .
V gene: TRBV30
CDR3 DNA: TGTGCTGGACCGGCTGGAAACACCATATATTTT
CDR3 protein: CAGPAGNTIYF

J gene: TRBJ2-1
D gene: TRBD2
clone size: .
V gene: TRBV28
CDR3 DNA: TGTGCCAGCAGTGCCCCACTAGCGGGGCGCCCCTCGGAGCAGTTCTTC
CDR3 protein: CASSAPLAGRPSEQFF

J gene: TRBJ1-2
D gene: .
clone size: .
V gene: TRBV30
CDR3 DNA: TGTGCCTGGCAAATCAGGGGAAAGGATGGCTACACCTTC
CDR3 protein: CAWQIRGKDGYTF

J gene: TRBJ2-4
D gene: .
clone size: few
V gene: TRBV12-3/TRBV12-4
CDR3 DNA: TGTGCCAGCAGTTTAGCCGGGCTAGCCAAAAACATTCAGTACTTC
CDR3 protein: CASSLAGLAKNIQYF

J gene: TRBJ1-1
D gene: .
clone size: few
V gene: TRBV29-1
CDR3 DNA: TGCAGCGTTCTGGGAGGGCCTGAAGCTTTCTTT
CDR3 protein: CSVLGGPEAFF

J gene: TRBJ2-7
D gene: .
clone size: few
V gene: TRBV27
CDR3 DNA: TGTGCCAGCAGTAGGGATCGATCCTCCTACGAGCAGTACTTC
CDR3 protein: CASSRDRSSYEQYF

J gene: TRBJ2-2
D gene: .
clone size: .
V gene: TRBV10-2
CDR3 DNA: TGCGCCAGCAGTGGTAGGCACACCGGGGAGCTGTTTTTT
CDR3 protein: CASSGRHTGELFF

J gene: TRBJ2-2
D gene: .
clone size: few
V gene: TRBV29-1
CDR3 DNA: TGCACCGGTGGCATGCAGGACACCGGGGAGCTGTTTTTT
CDR3 protein: CTGGMQDTGELFF

J gene: TRBJ2-7
D gene: .
clone size: .
V gene: TRBV11-2
CDR3 DNA: TGTGCCAGCAGCTTATGGACACAGGAAAACGAGCAGTACTTC
CDR3 protein: CASSLWTQENEQYF

J gene: TRBJ1-1
D gene: TRBD1
clone size: many
V gene: TRBV2
CDR3 DNA: TGTGCCACAGATCAGGGGGCGCATTGGCTGACTGAAGCTTTCTTT
CDR3 protein: CATDQGAHWLTEAFF

J gene: TRBJ2-7
D gene: .
clone size: .
V gene: TRBV20-1
CDR3 DNA: TGCAGTGCTAGAACAGGGCTTCACTACGAGCAGTACTTC
CDR3 protein: CSARTGLHYEQYF

J gene: TRBJ2-3
D gene: .
clone size: few
V gene: TRBV6-4
CDR3 DNA: TGTGCCAGCAGTTCCGGGCCAAGGGGAGATACGCAGTATTTT
CDR3 protein: CASSSGPRGDTQYF

J gene: TRBJ2-7
D gene: .
clone size: few
V gene: TRBV20-1
CDR3 DNA: TGCAGTGCGAGGGAATACCGCGTCGGCGAGCAGTACTTC
CDR3 protein: CSAREYRVGEQYF

J gene: TRBJ1-1
D gene: TRBD1
clone size: .
V gene: TRBV6-1
CDR3 DNA: TGTGCCAGCAGTGCGCTCCGGGACAGGGGGCAGATTGAAGCTTTCTTT
CDR3 protein: CASSALRDRGQIEAFF

J gene: TRBJ2-1
D gene: .
clone size: few
V gene: TRBV10-3
CDR3 DNA: TGTGCCATCGGTACCATCCCGGATGTAAATGAGCAGTTCTTC
CDR3 protein: CAIGTIPDVNEQFF

J gene: TRBJ2-2
D gene: .
clone size: .
V gene: TRBV29-1
CDR3 DNA: TGCAGCGTTAAGATCGGCGCAGGGGAGCTGTTTTTT
CDR3 protein: CSVKIGAGELFF